One and the same sample provided the 14 T cell receptor beta chains below, sequenced in a study of OX40 agonist ivuxolimab in advanced cancers. Sequenced by immunoSEQ multiplex PCR; TCRdb stores in-frame clones only, minus some. The sample shows some 80,000 clones, more than 70% of them seen only once. The source was CD4+ or CD8+ T cells sorted from blood, collected in a trial of the OX40 agonist ivuxolimab. These receptors were taken from an adult with an advanced solid tumor such as melanoma, head and neck, liver or kidney cancer.

The chain is built from TRBV9 and TRBJ1-2; D unclear. Germline V gives CDR1 SGDLS, CDR2 YYNGEE. Trimming shortened V by 4 bases and J by 5 bases, and 18 bases separated the two germline ends. The CDR3 loop spans 15 amino acids. The CDR3 region is CASSPDVNRFYGYTF. The CDR3 DNA is TGTGCCAGCAGCCCGGACGTGAACCGGTTTTATGGCTACACCTTC.

The V call is TRBV2, the J call TRBJ1-2, with 12 bases aligning to TRBD1. The ends lost 8 bases at V and 5 bases at J; junction bases unmatched: 6. The CDR3 spans 14 residues. CDR1 SNHLY and CDR2 FYNNEI come from the germline V gene. The CDR3 region is CASESGQGAYGYTF. CDR3 bases: TGTGCCAGCGAATCGGGACAGGGGGCTTATGGCTACACCTTC. The complete variable domain, with remaining parts taken from reference TRBV2 and TRBJ1-2, reads EPEVTQTPSHQVTQMGQEVILRCVPISNHLYFYWYRQILGQKVEFLVSFYNNEISEKSEIFDDQFSVERPDGSNFTLKIRSTKLEDSAMYFCASESGQGAYGYTFGSGTRLTVV.

The chain uses TRBV30 and TRBJ2-7; 7 bases are a match to TRBD1. Germline V lookup: CDR1 GTSNPN, CDR2 SVGIG (reference sequence). This CDR3 region has 13 residues. Trimming cost V 2 bases and J 5 bases; bases outside gene matches: 6. In DNA form, the CDR3 reads TGTGCCTGGAGTATTAGTGGGACAGACGAGCAGTACTTC. Translating it yields CAWSISGTDEQYF.

The chain couples TRBV6-1 to TRBJ2-1; D is tentatively TRBD1 or TRBD2 (5 bases each). V was cut by 4 bases and J by 4 bases, with 26 bases left in between. The germline CDR1 and CDR2 sequences are MNHNS and SASEGT. This CDR3 is built from 19 residues. CDR3 coding DNA: TGTGCCAGCAGTGGAAGAGTTGGAGGCACTTCCTCAGGGTACAATGAGCAGTTCTTC. Translation: CASSGRVGGTSSGYNEQFF.

This rearrangement joins TRBV5-8 to TRBJ2-6; no firm D call. The V end lost 5 bases, the J end lost 0 bases, and 12 bases lay between the germline ends. The germline V gene encodes CDR1 SGHTS and CDR2 YDEGEE. The CDR3 length is 16 residues. CDR3 protein: CASSFGRLSGANVLTF. The CDR3 region has the DNA TGTGCCAGCAGTTTCGGACGTCTCTCTGGGGCCAACGTCCTGACTTTC.

The gene calls are TRBV25-1 and TRBJ1-4; D gene uncertain. Germline V gene lookup returns CDR1 MGHDK and CDR2 SYGVNS. The CDR3 runs 15 residues. Between the trimmed V and J ends, which lost 1 base and 6 bases, there was a span of 12 bases. The CDR3 loop is CASSEFRFGYEKLFF. The CDR3 DNA sequence: TGTGCCAGCAGTGAATTCCGGTTCGGGTATGAAAAACTGTTTTTT.

The V gene is TRBV7-3, the J gene TRBJ2-3; TRBD2 agrees at 11 bases. Germline-derived CDR1 and CDR2 are SGHTA and FQGTGA. There are 16 residues in the CDR3. With V trimmed by 5 bases and J by 2 bases, 6 bases remained unmatched. CDR3 sequence (DNA): TGTGCCAGCAGCGCAGGACTAGCGGGCATCACAGATACGCAGTATTTT. Translated: CASSAGLAGITDTQYF.

The V and J genes are TRBV28 and TRBJ2-3; D may be TRBD1 (6 bases). The CDR3 runs to 14 residues. Germline V gives CDR1 MDHEN, CDR2 SYDVKM. The V end was cut by 2 bases, the J end by 3 bases, with 9 bases between. This chain's CDR3 is CASSLTGSTDTQYF. The CDR3 nucleotides are TGTGCCAGCAGTTTAACAGGGTCGACAGATACGCAGTATTTT.

The CDR3 nucleotides are TGCGCCAGCAGTGAGTCGGGCGGGGGGGCAAGGACGCAGTATTTT. It specifies CASSESGGGARTQYF. The J gene is TRBJ2-3, the V gene TRBV10-1; 9 nucleotides agree with TRBD2. CDR1 is WNHNN and CDR2 is SYGVQD in the germline V gene (reference sequence). V shed 0 bases, J shed 9 bases, and the junction held 7 bases outside the gene matches. The CDR3 sequence is 15 residues long.

The V and J genes are TRBV9 and TRBJ2-2; TRBD2 agrees at 9 bases. The V gene's germline CDR1 is SGDLS and CDR2 YYNGEE. J gave up 8 bases and V 0 bases, and 11 bases lay outside the gene matches. The CDR3 totals 17 residues. CDR3 DNA: TGTGCCAGCAGCGTAGCCCCCCGACTAGCGGCGAGGGGGGAGCTGTTTTTT. Encoded protein: CASSVAPRLAARGELFF.

On this clone: This sample includes further DNA sequences coding for the same CDR3. This sequence joins TRBV5-1 and TRBJ2-3; D is possibly TRBD1 or TRBD2 (5 bases each). Looked up from germline, CDR1 is SGHRS and CDR2 is YFSETQ. CDR3 length: 14 amino acids. V was cut by 0 bases and J by 0 bases, with 5 bases left in between. Written as DNA, the CDR3 is TGCGCCAGCAGCTTGGGGGACAGCACAGATACGCAGTATTTT. As protein: CASSLGDSTDTQYF.

This clone was seen once. The chain combines TRBV6-5 with TRBJ2-1; D call uncertain. Germline lookup yields CDR1 MNHEY and CDR2 SVGAGI. V was pared by 6 bases and J by 6 bases, with 18 bases between. The CDR3 has 15 amino acids. CDR3: CASSRLSRTINEQFF. The CDR3 nucleotides are TGTGCCAGCAGCAGACTCTCTAGAACCATCAATGAGCAGTTCTTC.

This clone was picked up a small number of times. The J gene is TRBJ1-1, the V gene TRBV2; possible D gene TRBD1, 5 bases. The germline V gene has CDR1 SNHLY and CDR2 FYNNEI. The CDR3 runs to 13 residues. Trimming stripped 6 bases from V and 3 bases from J, with 11 bases between. Here the CDR3 reads CASSGTKHTEAFF. The CDR3 region has the DNA TGTGCCAGCAGCGGGACTAAACACACTGAAGCTTTCTTT.

The chain carries TRBV27 and TRBJ2-1; 7 bases align to TRBD1. This CDR3 comprises 15 residues. The germline gives CDR1 MNHEY, CDR2 SMNVEV (reference sequence). J lost 5 bases, V lost 8 bases, and 12 bases had no gene match. This CDR3 is CASRVADRSHNEQFF. The CDR3 DNA sequence: TGTGCCAGCCGAGTTGCGGACAGGAGTCACAATGAGCAGTTCTTC.